This is a list of T cell receptor beta chains from one sample in a study of CD8+ T cells in alopecia areata. Repertoires were generated with immunoSEQ multiplex PCR, while TCRdb's copy carries only in-frame clones and drops some. The data show some 150,000 clones, roughly 54% seen once. The specimen was CD8+ T cells sorted from blood, collected at week 4, from a patient treated with tofacitinib. These receptor sequences come from a human donor with alopecia areata. Both conserved end residues are part of each CDR3. A D gene is named only where the DNA matches it firmly. Size is stated for part of the rows, as once, few or many counts, or as a class when the clone is expanded.

D,V,length,J,size,DNA,CDR3
NA,TRBV13,13,TRBJ2-7,NA,TGTGCCAGCAGCTTAGGGAGTTACTACGAGCAGTACTTC,CASSLGSYYEQYF
NA,TRBV10-3,15,TRBJ1-1,few,TGTGCCATCAGTGGTAATTCGGCAGGGAAGCCTGAAGCTTTCTTT,CAISGNSAGKPEAFF
NA,TRBV6-1,15,TRBJ2-7,NA,TGTGCCAGCGGGGCGTTGGAAAGAAGCTCCTACGAGCAGTACTTC,CASGALERSSYEQYF
TRBD2,TRBV5-1,15,TRBJ2-1,NA,TGCGCCAGCACCGCGGGACTAGCAGGCTACAATGAGCAGTTCTTC,CASTAGLAGYNEQFF
NA,TRBV7-7,13,TRBJ1-1,NA,TGTGCTAGCAGCTTACACAGAAACACTGAAGCTTTCTTT,CASSLHRNTEAFF
NA,TRBV6-5,13,TRBJ2-5,NA,TGTGCCAGCAGTTACTCCCCAGCGGAGACCCAGTACTTC,CASSYSPAETQYF
NA,TRBV7-9,13,TRBJ1-1,once,TGTGCCAGCAGCGAGCGCAGGGCCCCTGAAGCTTTCTTT,CASSERRAPEAFF
NA,TRBV5-6,11,TRBJ2-1,NA,TGTGCCAGCAGCTTAGACAATGAGCAGTTCTTC,CASSLDNEQFF
TRBD1,TRBV11-2,16,TRBJ2-1,once,TGTGCCAGCAGCTTCGAGACAGGGGGCATCGGGTATGAGCAGTTCTTC,CASSFETGGIGYEQFF
NA,TRBV15,13,TRBJ2-7,NA,TGTGCCACCAGCAGAGACCGGGAATACGAGCAGTACTTC,CATSRDREYEQYF
TRBD1,TRBV9,13,TRBJ1-2,NA,TGTGCCAGCAGCACGCGGACAGGGGATGGCTACACCTTC,CASSTRTGDGYTF
TRBD1,TRBV2,14,TRBJ2-5,few,TGTGCCAGATCCGGGACAGTTAATGAGGAGACCCAGTACTTC,CARSGTVNEETQYF
TRBD1,TRBV4-1,16,TRBJ1-5,NA,TGCGCCAGCAGCCCCCGACAGGGGGCGAGCAATCAGCCCCAGCATTTT,CASSPRQGASNQPQHF
TRBD1,TRBV4-3,14,TRBJ2-7,few,TGCGCCAGCAGCCATGACAGGGGTCTCTACGAGCAGTACTTC,CASSHDRGLYEQYF
TRBD1,TRBV29-1,14,TRBJ1-2,NA,TGCAGCGTTGAAGATCAAGACAGGGGGCATGGCTACACCTTC,CSVEDQDRGHGYTF
NA,TRBV5-1,13,TRBJ1-2,NA,TGCGCCAGCAGCTCCCCGGACAGCTATGGCTACACCTTC,CASSSPDSYGYTF
NA,TRBV6-1,13,TRBJ2-5,NA,TGTGCCAGCAGTGAATGGCCACAAGAGACCCAGTACTTC,CASSEWPQETQYF
TRBD1,TRBV2,16,TRBJ1-6,NA,TGTGCCAGCAGTTTCCGGGACAGGGGGCATAGATCACCCCTCCACTTT,CASSFRDRGHRSPLHF
TRBD1,TRBV4-2,16,TRBJ2-7,NA,TGTGCCAGCAGCCCCGCACCGACAGGGGGTGCCTACGAGCAGTACTTC,CASSPAPTGGAYEQYF
NA,TRBV5-6,15,TRBJ2-2,NA,TGTGCCAGCAGCGACAATTCAGGGATCACCGGGGAGCTGTTTTTT,CASSDNSGITGELFF
NA,TRBV30,12,TRBJ1-3,NA,TGTGCCTGGATGGGGCCTGGAAACACCATATATTTT,CAWMGPGNTIYF
NA,TRBV29-1,12,TRBJ2-5,few,TGCAGCGTTGAAGGGGTAGAGGAGACCCAGTACTTC,CSVEGVEETQYF
NA,TRBV6-5,13,TRBJ1-5,NA,TGTGCCAGCAGTTACTATAGGGGTCAGCCCCAGCATTTT,CASSYYRGQPQHF
TRBD1,TRBV29-1,13,TRBJ2-7,few,TGCAGCGTTGCAGGGGGCAAGTCCTACGAGCAGTACTTC,CSVAGGKSYEQYF
NA,TRBV2,14,TRBJ2-5,NA,TGTGCCAGCAGTGAGTTCCCAGGGTTGGAGACCCAGTACTTC,CASSEFPGLETQYF
TRBD2,TRBV27,16,TRBJ2-1,NA,TGTGCCAGCAGTCCCCGTAGCGGGGGGGCGGGCGATGAGCAGTTCTTC,CASSPRSGGAGDEQFF
TRBD2,TRBV29-1,13,TRBJ2-7,NA,TGCAGCGTTGGCGGGGGAACCTCCTACGAGCAGTACTTC,CSVGGGTSYEQYF
TRBD1,TRBV20-1,10,TRBJ1-1,NA,TGCAGAACGGACAGGGGGAAAGCTTTCTTT,CRTDRGKAFF
NA,TRBV5-1,13,TRBJ1-1,NA,TGCGCCAGCAGCTTCGGCGGGAACACTGAAGCTTTCTTT,CASSFGGNTEAFF
NA,TRBV7-8,13,TRBJ1-5,NA,TGTGCCAGCAGCTTTAGTGGGGGCCAGCCCCAGCATTTT,CASSFSGGQPQHF
NA,TRBV27,16,TRBJ1-2,NA,TGTGCCAGCAGTTTATCTCAGGGCGCGGGCTACTATGGCTACACCTTC,CASSLSQGAGYYGYTF
NA,TRBV27,14,TRBJ1-5,few,TGTGCCAGCAGCGGAACAGGGACCAGTCAGCCCCAGCATTTT,CASSGTGTSQPQHF
TRBD1,TRBV5-1,16,TRBJ2-2,NA,TGCGCCAGCGGGACGGGACAGCCTTTGAACACCGGGGAGCTGTTTTTT,CASGTGQPLNTGELFF
TRBD1,TRBV2,14,TRBJ2-1,NA,TGTGCCAGCCTTGACAGGGAGACCTACAATGAGCAGTTCTTC,CASLDRETYNEQFF
NA,TRBV5-4,13,TRBJ2-7,few,TGTGCCAGCAGCTTGGGAGTTCCCTACGAGCAGTACTTC,CASSLGVPYEQYF
NA,TRBV5-6,14,TRBJ2-2,NA,TGTGCCAGCAGGCTGACAATAGGCACCGGGGAGCTGTTTTTT,CASRLTIGTGELFF
NA,TRBV7-9,14,TRBJ1-2,NA,TGTGCCAGCAGCCCCCGGACTGGGCTGGACGGCTACACCTTC,CASSPRTGLDGYTF
NA,TRBV30,13,TRBJ1-1,NA,TGTGCCTGGATTGACAGCTTGAACACTGAAGCTTTCTTT,CAWIDSLNTEAFF
NA,TRBV27,14,TRBJ2-5,once,TGTGCCAGCAGTTTAAGGGGGAACTCAGAGACCCAGTACTTC,CASSLRGNSETQYF
NA,TRBV30,15,TRBJ2-2,NA,TGTGCCTGGAGTGTACTACAGGCGAACACCGGGGAGCTGTTTTTT,CAWSVLQANTGELFF
NA,TRBV29-1,13,TRBJ2-7,few,TGCAGCGTTGAGTTCTCGGACACCTACGAGCAGTACTTC,CSVEFSDTYEQYF
NA,TRBV4-1,15,TRBJ1-1,few,TGCGCCAGCAGCCACGGGGCAGAGGAGAACACTGAAGCTTTCTTT,CASSHGAEENTEAFF
TRBD1,TRBV13,20,TRBJ2-7,NA,TGTGCCAGCAGCTTAGGGGTCCGGGACAGGGGGCATTCAGTGATCTACGAGCAGTACTTC,CASSLGVRDRGHSVIYEQYF
TRBD2,TRBV25-1,13,TRBJ2-1,NA,TGTGCCAGCAGTGAATGGGGGGGCAATGAGCAGTTCTTC,CASSEWGGNEQFF
TRBD2,TRBV10-3,13,TRBJ2-3,NA,TGTGCCATCGGCGGGGGGGCGGTAGATACGCAGTATTTT,CAIGGGAVDTQYF
NA,TRBV2,15,TRBJ2-2,NA,TGTGCCAGCAGTGAAGGGGCAGGGTGGACCGGGGAGCTGTTTTTT,CASSEGAGWTGELFF
NA,TRBV7-9,12,TRBJ2-7,NA,TGTGCCAGCAGCTTAGCGGGGAGCGAGCAGTACTTC,CASSLAGSEQYF
NA,TRBV6-5,15,TRBJ2-7,NA,TGTGCCAGCAGTTACTCGGATCAGGGTCCCTACGAGCAGTACTTC,CASSYSDQGPYEQYF
TRBD1,TRBV27,14,TRBJ2-1,NA,TGTGCCAGCAGTTCGCGACAGGGGGTGAATGAGCAGTTCTTC,CASSSRQGVNEQFF
NA,TRBV7-8,15,TRBJ2-7,NA,TGTGCCAGCAGCTTGAGAAGCGGCTACTCCTACGAGCAGTACTTC,CASSLRSGYSYEQYF
NA,TRBV5-1,16,TRBJ1-1,NA,TGCGCCAGCAGCTTGGCCGAAGGACAGTTGAACACTGAAGCTTTCTTT,CASSLAEGQLNTEAFF
TRBD1,TRBV27,15,TRBJ1-6,NA,TGTGCCAGCAGTTTAAGGGGACAGGCCGGGTGGTCCCTCCACTTT,CASSLRGQAGWSLHF
TRBD2,TRBV19,15,TRBJ2-1,NA,TGTGCCAGTAGTATAGTAGCGGGGGGTCTTAATGAGCAGTTCTTC,CASSIVAGGLNEQFF
TRBD2,TRBV9,14,TRBJ2-4,few,TGTGCCAGCAGCGACCCTAGCGGGGGGGACATACAGTACTTC,CASSDPSGGDIQYF